What follows is one T cell receptor (beta chain) and its context. This sample was taken from a study of cytomegalovirus exposure and HLA in healthy donors. PCR used 60 Vbeta primers and 13 Jbeta primers. Clones were read by immunoSEQ multiplex PCR, and TCRdb kept only the in-frame ones, dropping some. The data show some 140,000 clones, 70% to 80% seen once. Germline V gene sequence: CDR1 SEHNR, CDR2 FQNEAQ (reference sequence). The CDR3 covers 16 residues. Trimming removed 0 bases from V and 0 bases from J, with 9 bases in between. Sequences were obtained from PBMCs. This sequence joins TRBV7-9 and TRBJ2-1, with a tentative D call TRBD1 (6 bases). The sequence was collected from a female donor in good health and CMV-seropositive. The CDR3 DNA reads TGTGCCAGCAGCTTAGCGGGGACACGCTCCTACAATGAGCAGTTCTTC. This sequence encodes CASSLAGTRSYNEQFF.